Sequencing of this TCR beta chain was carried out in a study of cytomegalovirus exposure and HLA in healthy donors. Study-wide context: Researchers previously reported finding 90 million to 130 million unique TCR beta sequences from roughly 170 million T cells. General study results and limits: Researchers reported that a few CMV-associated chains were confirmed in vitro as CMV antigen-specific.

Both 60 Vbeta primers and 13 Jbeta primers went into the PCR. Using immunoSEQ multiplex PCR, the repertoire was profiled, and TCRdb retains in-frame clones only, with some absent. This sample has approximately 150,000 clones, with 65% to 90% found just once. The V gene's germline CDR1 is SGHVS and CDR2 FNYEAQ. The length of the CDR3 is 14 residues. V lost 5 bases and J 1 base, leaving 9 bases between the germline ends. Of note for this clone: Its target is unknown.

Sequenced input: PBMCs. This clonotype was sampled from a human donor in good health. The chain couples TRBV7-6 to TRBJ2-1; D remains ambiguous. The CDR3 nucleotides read TGTGCCAGCAGCCCTCTAGTATCCTACAATGAGCAGTTCTTC. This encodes CASSPLVSYNEQFF.